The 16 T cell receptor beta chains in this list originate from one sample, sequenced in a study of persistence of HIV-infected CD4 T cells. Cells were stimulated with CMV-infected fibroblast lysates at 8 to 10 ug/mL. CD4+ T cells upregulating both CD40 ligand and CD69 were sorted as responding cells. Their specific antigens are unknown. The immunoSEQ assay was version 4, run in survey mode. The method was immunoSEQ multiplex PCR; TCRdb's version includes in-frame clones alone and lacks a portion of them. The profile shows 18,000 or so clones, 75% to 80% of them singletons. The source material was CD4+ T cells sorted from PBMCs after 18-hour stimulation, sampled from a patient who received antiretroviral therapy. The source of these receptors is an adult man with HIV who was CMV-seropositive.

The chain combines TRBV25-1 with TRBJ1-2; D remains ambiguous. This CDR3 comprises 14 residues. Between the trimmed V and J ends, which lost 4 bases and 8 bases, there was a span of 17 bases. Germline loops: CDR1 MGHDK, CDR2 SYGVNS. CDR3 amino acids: CASSVETLSGGYTF. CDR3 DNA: TGTGCCAGCAGTGTAGAAACGCTCTCGGGGGGCTACACCTTC.

In nucleotides, the CDR3 is TGCGCCAGCAGCCAATTAAGGACAGTGGATTCACCCCTCCACTTT. Its translation: CASSQLRTVDSPLHF. This chain uses TRBV4-1 with TRBJ1-6; D is perhaps TRBD1 (6 bases). With 2 bases removed from V and 8 bases from J, the gap between germline ends came to 13 bases. From germline, CDR1 is MGHRA and CDR2 YSYEKL. The CDR3 is made up of 15 amino acids.

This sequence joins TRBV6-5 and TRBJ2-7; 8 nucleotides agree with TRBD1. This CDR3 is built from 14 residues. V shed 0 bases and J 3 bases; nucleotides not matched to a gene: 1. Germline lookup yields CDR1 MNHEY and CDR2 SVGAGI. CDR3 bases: TGTGCCAGCAGTTACTCGGGACAGGACTACGAGCAGTACTTC. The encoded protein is CASSYSGQDYEQYF.

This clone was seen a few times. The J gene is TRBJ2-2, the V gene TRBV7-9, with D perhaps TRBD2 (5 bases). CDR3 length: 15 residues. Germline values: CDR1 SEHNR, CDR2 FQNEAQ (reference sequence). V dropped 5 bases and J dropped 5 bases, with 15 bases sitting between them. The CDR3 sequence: CASSPDYIRTGELFF. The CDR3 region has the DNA TGTGCCAGCAGCCCAGACTACATCCGGACCGGGGAGCTGTTTTTT.

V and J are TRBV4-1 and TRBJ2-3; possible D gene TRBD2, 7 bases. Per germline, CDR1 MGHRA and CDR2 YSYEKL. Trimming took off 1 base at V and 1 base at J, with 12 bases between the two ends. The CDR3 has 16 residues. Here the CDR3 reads CASSQGGGPRTDTQYF. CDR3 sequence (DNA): TGCGCCAGCAGCCAAGGGGGGGGGCCGCGCACAGATACGCAGTATTTT.

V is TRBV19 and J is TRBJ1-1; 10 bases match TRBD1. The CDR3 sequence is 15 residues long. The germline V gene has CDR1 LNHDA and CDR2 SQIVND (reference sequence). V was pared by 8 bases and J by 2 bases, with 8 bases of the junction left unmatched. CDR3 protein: CASADRGRSNTEAFF. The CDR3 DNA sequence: TGTGCCAGTGCCGACAGGGGGCGTTCAAACACTGAAGCTTTCTTT.

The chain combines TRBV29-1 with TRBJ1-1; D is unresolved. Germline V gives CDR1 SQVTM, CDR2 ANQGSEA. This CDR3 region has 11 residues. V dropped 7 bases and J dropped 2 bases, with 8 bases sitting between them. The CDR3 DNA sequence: TGCAGCGCCCTACAAAACACTGAAGCTTTCTTT. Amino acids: CSALQNTEAFF.

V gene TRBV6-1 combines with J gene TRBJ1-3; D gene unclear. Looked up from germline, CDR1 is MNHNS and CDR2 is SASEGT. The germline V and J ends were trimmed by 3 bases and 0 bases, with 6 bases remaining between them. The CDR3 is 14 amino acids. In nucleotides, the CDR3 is TGTGCCAGCAGTGAGCGTCTCTCTGGAAACACCATATATTTT. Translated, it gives CASSERLSGNTIYF.

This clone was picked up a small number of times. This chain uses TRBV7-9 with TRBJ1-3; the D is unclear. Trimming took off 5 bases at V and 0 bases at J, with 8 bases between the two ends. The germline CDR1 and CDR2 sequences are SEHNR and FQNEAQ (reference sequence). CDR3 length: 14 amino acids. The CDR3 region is CASSRSDSGNTIYF. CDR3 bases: TGTGCCAGCAGCCGTTCCGACTCTGGAAACACCATATATTTT. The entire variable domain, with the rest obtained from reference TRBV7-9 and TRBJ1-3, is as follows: DTGVSQNPRHKITKRGQNVTFRCDPISEHNRLYWYRQTLGQGPEFLTYFQNEAQLEKSRLLSDRFSAERPKGSFSTLEIQRTEQGDSAMYLCASSRSDSGNTIYFGEGSWLTVV.

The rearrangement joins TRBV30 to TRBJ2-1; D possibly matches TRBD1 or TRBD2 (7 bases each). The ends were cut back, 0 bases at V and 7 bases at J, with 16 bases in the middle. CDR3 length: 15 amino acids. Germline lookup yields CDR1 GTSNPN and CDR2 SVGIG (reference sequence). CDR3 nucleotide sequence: TGTGCCTGGAGTGTAGGGGGCGGGGGCCTGAATGAGCAGTTCTTC. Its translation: CAWSVGGGGLNEQFF.

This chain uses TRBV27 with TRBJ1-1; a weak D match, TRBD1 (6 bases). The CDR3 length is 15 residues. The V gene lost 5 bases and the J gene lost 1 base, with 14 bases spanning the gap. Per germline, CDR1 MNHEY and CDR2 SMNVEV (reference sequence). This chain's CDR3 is CASSGSGTPNTEAFF. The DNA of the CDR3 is TGTGCCAGCAGTGGATCCGGGACACCGAACACTGAAGCTTTCTTT.

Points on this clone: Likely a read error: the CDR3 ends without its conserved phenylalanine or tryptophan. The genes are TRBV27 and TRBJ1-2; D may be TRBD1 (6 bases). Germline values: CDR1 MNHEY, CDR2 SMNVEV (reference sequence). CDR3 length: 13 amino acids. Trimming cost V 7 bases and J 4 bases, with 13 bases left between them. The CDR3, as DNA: TGTGCCAGCACCACAGACAGGCGCTATGGCTACACCCTC. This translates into CASTTDRRYGYTL.

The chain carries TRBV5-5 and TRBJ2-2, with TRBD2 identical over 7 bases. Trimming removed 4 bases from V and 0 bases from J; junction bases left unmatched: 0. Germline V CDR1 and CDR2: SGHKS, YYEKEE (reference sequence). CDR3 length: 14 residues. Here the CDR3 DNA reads TGTGCCAGCAGCGGACTAGCGAACACCGGGGAGCTGTTTTTT. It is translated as CASSGLANTGELFF.

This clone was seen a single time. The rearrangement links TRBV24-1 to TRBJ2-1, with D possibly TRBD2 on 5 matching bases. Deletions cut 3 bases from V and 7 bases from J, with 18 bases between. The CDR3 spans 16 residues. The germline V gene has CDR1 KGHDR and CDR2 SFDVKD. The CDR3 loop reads CATSDSGPKSQNEQFF. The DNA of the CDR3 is TGTGCCACCAGTGATAGCGGACCAAAGTCCCAGAATGAGCAGTTCTTC.

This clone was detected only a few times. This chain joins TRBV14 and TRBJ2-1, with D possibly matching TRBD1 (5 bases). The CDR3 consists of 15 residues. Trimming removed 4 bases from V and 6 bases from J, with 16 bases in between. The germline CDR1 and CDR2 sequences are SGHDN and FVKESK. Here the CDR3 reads CASSPTRELSNEQFF. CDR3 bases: TGTGCCAGCAGCCCAACCAGGGAATTGAGCAATGAGCAGTTCTTC. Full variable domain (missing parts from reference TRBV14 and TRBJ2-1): EAGVTQFPSHSVIEKGQTVTLRCDPISGHDNLYWYRRVMGKEIKFLLHFVKESKQDESGMPNNRFLAERTGGTYSTLKVQPAELEDSGVYFCASSPTRELSNEQFFGPGTRLTVL.

The CDR3 loop reads CATKGGQGAAGELFF. CDR3 DNA sequence: TGTGCCACCAAAGGGGGACAGGGTGCGGCCGGGGAGCTGTTTTTT. This chain connects TRBV19 to TRBJ2-2; TRBD1 matches 9 bases. The CDR3 is 15 residues long. Germline lookup yields CDR1 LNHDA and CDR2 SQIVND (reference sequence). Trimming cost V 10 bases and J 6 bases; bases outside gene matches: 12.